A single sample is the source of the 18 T cell receptor beta chains below, sequenced in a study of T-cell memory formation after mild COVID-19. MiXCR was run by TCRdb on the 5' RACE reads, yielding one entry per CDR3 protein. The sample shows 300,000 to 350,000 distinct CDR3 sequences, 10% to 15% of them seen only once. The sequenced sample was PBMCs or a T cell subset sorted from them (not recorded which). The receptors stem from a young man who had mild COVID-19 (a few samples of this study predate the infection). Cell type and time point are not known.

The chain recombines TRBV12-3 or TRBV12-4 with TRBJ1-1; D call uncertain. The CDR3 has 13 residues. V gave up 5 bases and J gave up 6 bases, with 13 bases separating them. Here the CDR3 DNA reads TGTGCCAGCAGTCCAGGTGGAGGGTCTGAAGCTTTCTTT. It is translated as CASSPGGGSEAFF.

This clonotype was detected ten times or more. The gene calls are TRBV7-3 and TRBJ2-1, with D possibly being TRBD1 or TRBD2 (6 bases each). CDR3 length: 17 residues. Germline V gives CDR1 SGHTA, CDR2 FQGTGA. V was pared by 5 bases and J by 6 bases, with 23 bases between. The DNA of the CDR3 is TGTGCCAGCAGCCCCAGGGGTAGTTCGGAGGGTTTCAATGAGCAGTTCTTC. Translating gives CASSPRGSSEGFNEQFF.

The chain carries TRBV6-2 or TRBV6-3 and TRBJ2-2, with D possibly being TRBD2 (5 bases). CDR1 is MNHEY and CDR2 is SVGEGT in the germline V gene. CDR3 length equals 13 residues. V lost 5 bases, J lost 6 bases, and 10 bases lay in between. The CDR3 region is CASSASGSGELFF. DNA of the CDR3: TGTGCCAGCAGTGCTTCGGGGTCCGGGGAGCTGTTTTTT.

CDR3: CASQGPGYEQYV. For the CDR3, the DNA is TGTGCCTCGCAGGGGCCGGGCTACGAGCAGTACGTC. V gene TRBV27 combines with J gene TRBJ2-7; D perhaps matches TRBD1 (6 bases). The CDR3 contains 12 residues. Germline CDR1 reads MNHEY; CDR2 reads SMNVEV (reference sequence). V dropped 11 bases and J dropped 3 bases, with 14 bases sitting between them.

This clonotype was observed a few times. This chain joins TRBV6-6 and TRBJ1-1, with TRBD1 matching 7 bases. CDR1 is MNHNY, CDR2 SVGAGI, per germline (reference sequence). The CDR3 covers 14 residues. Trimming at V came to 2 bases and at J to 3 bases, leaving 3 bases not matched to a gene. DNA of the CDR3: TGTGCCAGCAGTTACGAGGGGGCTTACACTGAAGCTTTCTTT. It codes for CASSYEGAYTEAFF.

The V gene is TRBV3-1, the J gene TRBJ1-2; the D is unclear. This CDR3 has 14 residues. V dropped 3 bases and J dropped 5 bases, with 13 bases sitting between them. Germline V gene data show CDR1 as LGHDT and CDR2 as YNNKEL (reference sequence). The CDR3 DNA reads as TGTGCCAGCAGCCACACGAGTTCGAGTTATGGCTACACCTTC. Its protein is CASSHTSSSYGYTF. Variable domain in full (rest from reference TRBV3-1 and TRBJ1-2): DTAVSQTPKYLVTQMGNDKSIKCEQNLGHDTMYWYKQDSKKFLKIMFSYNNKELIINETVPNRFSPKSPDKAHLNLHINSLELGDSAVYFCASSHTSSSYGYTFGSGTRLTVV.

This clonotype was detected a few times. Here the CDR3 DNA reads TGTGCCAGCAGCTTCGGGACAGGAGAAACCGGGGAGCTGTTTTTT. Protein sequence: CASSFGTGETGELFF. The rearrangement uses TRBV7-7 and TRBJ2-2; TRBD1 aligns across 8 bases. Germline CDR1 reads SSHAT; CDR2 reads FNYEAQ (reference sequence). The CDR3 extends over 15 amino acids. After removal of 3 bases from V and 5 bases from J, the junction contained 5 bases not matched to a gene.

At least ten counts were recorded for this clonotype. This sequence joins TRBV5-1 and TRBJ2-4; weak D call: TRBD2 (7 bases). V lost 1 base and J 7 bases, leaving 15 bases between the germline ends. CDR1 and CDR2 (germline): SGHRS, YFSETQ. This CDR3 is built from 15 residues. Here the CDR3 reads CASSLSPEGGNIQYF. DNA of the CDR3: TGCGCCAGCAGCTTGAGCCCCGAGGGGGGGAACATTCAGTACTTC.

This clonotype was counted only a few times. The CDR3 protein is CATRTAASQETQYF. The CDR3 DNA reads as TGTGCCACACGGACAGCCGCAAGCCAAGAGACCCAGTACTTC. V is TRBV10-3 and J is TRBJ2-5; the D gene is possibly TRBD1 (6 bases). This CDR3 has 14 residues. V was shortened by 10 bases and J by 1 base, with 16 bases between the two germline ends. The germline gives CDR1 ENHRY, CDR2 SYGVKD.

The chain couples TRBV6-4 to TRBJ2-3; no definite D call. This CDR3 has 13 residues. The V gene lost 2 bases and the J gene lost 10 bases, with 13 bases spanning the gap. Germline loops: CDR1 MRHNA, CDR2 SNTAGT. This chain's CDR3 is CASSDRPRSAQYF. CDR3 coding DNA: TGTGCCAGCAGTGACCGGCCCCGGTCCGCGCAGTATTTT.

This chain uses TRBV4-3 with TRBJ2-2; TRBD2 agrees at 7 bases. Trimming removed 1 base from V and 1 base from J; junction bases left unmatched: 0. The CDR3 covers 15 residues. Germline values: CDR1 LGHNA, CDR2 YSLEER. Here the CDR3 reads CASSQGGGNTGELFF. CDR3 nucleotide sequence: TGCGCCAGCAGCCAAGGCGGGGGGAACACCGGGGAGCTGTTTTTT.

This clonotype came up a few times. The chain carries TRBV7-2 and TRBJ2-5, with 11 bases lining up with TRBD2. The germline gives CDR1 SGHTA, CDR2 FQGNSA. The junction had 4 bases not matched to a gene; V was cut back by 4 bases and J by 9 bases. CDR3 length equals 13 residues. CDR3 bases: TGTGCCAGCAGCTCACTAGCGGGGGAGCCCCAGTACTTC. The encoded protein is CASSSLAGEPQYF.

This chain joins TRBV6-5 and TRBJ1-2, with D possibly TRBD1 on 5 matching bases. This CDR3 has 13 amino acids. From germline, CDR1 is MNHEY and CDR2 SVGAGI. V was cut by 6 bases and J by 5 bases, with 13 bases left in between. CDR3 sequence reads: CASSPPAGYGYTF. CDR3 nucleotides: TGTGCCAGCAGCCCGCCTGCAGGGTATGGCTACACCTTC.

This clonotype showed up many times. The V call is TRBV12-3 or TRBV12-4, the J call TRBJ2-5; D gene ambiguous. CDR3 size: 14 residues. With 2 bases removed from V and 2 bases from J, the gap between germline ends came to 9 bases. The CDR3 sequence: CASSLNWIQETQYF. CDR3 DNA sequence: TGTGCCAGCAGTTTAAACTGGATACAAGAGACCCAGTACTTC.

The V and J genes are TRBV20-1 and TRBJ2-7, with TRBD1 matching over 7 bases. Germline loops: CDR1 DFQATT, CDR2 SNEGSKA (reference sequence). The CDR3 runs to 13 residues. V lost 6 bases to trimming and J lost 1 base; unmatched junction nucleotides: 6. CDR3 loop: CSANRGESYEQYF. CDR3 DNA sequence: TGCAGTGCCAACAGGGGCGAATCCTACGAGCAGTACTTC.

This clonotype was counted ten times or more. The chain has TRBV6-5 and TRBJ2-7; possibly TRBD1 for D (6 bases). CDR1 is MNHEY and CDR2 is SVGAGI in the germline V gene. V was shortened by 2 bases and J by 2 bases, with 16 bases between the two germline ends. The CDR3 is 16 residues long. CDR3 in amino acids: CASSYVTGFTTYEQYF. DNA of the CDR3: TGTGCCAGCAGTTACGTAACAGGGTTTACTACCTACGAGCAGTACTTC.

This sequence joins TRBV12-5 and TRBJ1-3, with TRBD1 matching over 10 bases. This CDR3 is built from 17 residues. Germline CDR1 and CDR2: LGHNT and FRNRAP. The V segment lost 1 base and the J segment 3 bases; nucleotides outside the gene matches: 6. CDR3 DNA: TGTGCTAGTGGTTTGGGCCTGGGACAGGGGTTTGGAAACACCATATATTTT. Protein sequence: CASGLGLGQGFGNTIYF.

A remark on this clonotype: With a much larger clone just one base away, this may be a read error. This chain uses TRBV6-5 with TRBJ2-3; the D gene could be TRBD1 or TRBD2 (5 bases each). The CDR3 covers 14 residues. Germline V gene lookup returns CDR1 MNHEY and CDR2 SVGAGI. V was pared by 6 bases and J by 8 bases, with 18 bases between. CDR3 region: CASSDWGISGTQYF. The CDR3 region has the DNA TGTGCCAGCAGCGACTGGGGGATCTCAGGTACGCAGTATTTT.